These T cell receptor beta chains were read from a single sample in a study of blood T cell repertoires in COVID-19. Sequenced by immunoSEQ multiplex PCR; TCRdb stores in-frame clones only, minus some. The sample comprises some 150,000 clones, 84% of which are singletons, and approximately 38% rests with the top ten. The specimen sequenced was peripheral blood. Receptors were obtained from a human donor in a cohort sampled during active COVID-19. The CDR3 runs from the conserved cysteine through the conserved F or W. A D gene is named only where the DNA matches it firmly. Clone size is shown for a subset of rows, as once, few, many or a class of expanded clone.

D gene: TRBD1
V gene: TRBV30
clone size: -
CDR3 length: 14
J gene: TRBJ1-3
CDR3 protein: CAWHRGVPGNTIYF
CDR3 DNA: TGTGCCTGGCACAGGGGGGTCCCTGGAAACACCATATATTTT

D gene: -
V gene: TRBV12-2
clone size: -
CDR3 length: 14
J gene: TRBJ1-2
CDR3 protein: CASRLASQGGGYTF
CDR3 DNA: TGTGCAAGTCGCTTAGCGTCCCAGGGGGGTGGCTACACCTTC

D gene: -
V gene: TRBV5-1
clone size: few
CDR3 length: 13
J gene: TRBJ1-2
CDR3 protein: CASSLYTNYGYTF
CDR3 DNA: TGCGCCAGCAGCTTGTACACCAACTATGGCTACACCTTC

D gene: -
V gene: TRBV2
clone size: -
CDR3 length: 12
J gene: TRBJ1-1
CDR3 protein: CASSEGRAEAFF
CDR3 DNA: TGTGCCAGCTCAGAGGGTAGGGCTGAAGCTTTCTTT

D gene: TRBD1
V gene: TRBV11-3
clone size: -
CDR3 length: 17
J gene: TRBJ2-3
CDR3 protein: CASSLGTQGASTDTQYF
CDR3 DNA: TGTGCCAGCAGCTTAGGGACGCAGGGGGCAAGCACAGATACGCAGTATTTT

D gene: -
V gene: TRBV19
clone size: -
CDR3 length: 16
J gene: TRBJ2-1
CDR3 protein: CASSSRGSGSYNEQFF
CDR3 DNA: TGTGCCAGTAGTTCCCGGGGGTCAGGCTCCTACAATGAGCAGTTCTTC

D gene: -
V gene: TRBV2
clone size: once
CDR3 length: 12
J gene: TRBJ1-2
CDR3 protein: CASSGTSRGYTF
CDR3 DNA: TGTGCCAGCAGTGGGACATCGAGGGGCTACACCTTC

D gene: TRBD1
V gene: TRBV4-1
clone size: -
CDR3 length: 15
J gene: TRBJ1-5
CDR3 protein: CASSQERQGYQPQHF
CDR3 DNA: TGCGCCAGCAGCCAAGAAAGACAGGGGTACCAGCCCCAGCATTTT

D gene: TRBD1
V gene: TRBV10-1
clone size: -
CDR3 length: 15
J gene: TRBJ1-3
CDR3 protein: CASSEGRGSGNTIYF
CDR3 DNA: TGCGCCAGCAGTGAGGGCAGGGGGTCTGGAAACACCATATATTTT

D gene: TRBD1
V gene: TRBV4-1
clone size: -
CDR3 length: 15
J gene: TRBJ1-2
CDR3 protein: CASSQGPGTGDGYTF
CDR3 DNA: TGCGCCAGCAGCCAAGGCCCAGGGACAGGGGATGGCTACACCTTC

D gene: TRBD1
V gene: TRBV4-1
clone size: once
CDR3 length: 15
J gene: TRBJ2-5
CDR3 protein: CASSQDLAGGETQYF
CDR3 DNA: TGCGCCAGCAGCCAAGATTTGGCAGGGGGAGAGACCCAGTACTTC

D gene: -
V gene: TRBV27
clone size: once
CDR3 length: 13
J gene: TRBJ1-4
CDR3 protein: CASRDSLNEKLFF
CDR3 DNA: TGTGCCAGCAGGGACAGCTTAAATGAAAAACTGTTTTTT

D gene: -
V gene: TRBV27
clone size: -
CDR3 length: 15
J gene: TRBJ1-1
CDR3 protein: CASSTRQAMNTEAFF
CDR3 DNA: TGTGCCAGCAGTACCCGACAGGCCATGAACACTGAAGCTTTCTTT

D gene: TRBD2
V gene: TRBV7-6
clone size: -
CDR3 length: 13
J gene: TRBJ2-5
CDR3 protein: CASILSSGETQYF
CDR3 DNA: TGTGCCAGCATCCTCTCTAGCGGCGAGACCCAGTACTTC

D gene: -
V gene: TRBV5-5
clone size: -
CDR3 length: 16
J gene: TRBJ1-5
CDR3 protein: CASSLAGDNSNQPQHF
CDR3 DNA: TGTGCCAGCAGCTTGGCCGGTGACAATAGCAATCAGCCCCAGCATTTT

D gene: -
V gene: TRBV20-1
clone size: few
CDR3 length: 14
J gene: TRBJ1-3
CDR3 protein: CSASRDISGNTIYF
CDR3 DNA: TGCAGTGCTAGTAGGGACATCTCTGGAAACACCATATATTTT

D gene: -
V gene: TRBV19
clone size: -
CDR3 length: 14
J gene: TRBJ1-3
CDR3 protein: CASTKDSSGNTIYF
CDR3 DNA: TGTGCCAGTACCAAGGACAGCTCTGGAAACACCATATATTTT

D gene: -
V gene: TRBV28
clone size: -
CDR3 length: 14
J gene: TRBJ2-7
CDR3 protein: CASTRGEVFWEQYF
CDR3 DNA: TGTGCCAGCACTCGGGGTGAGGTGTTCTGGGAGCAGTACTTC

D gene: TRBD1
V gene: TRBV23-1
clone size: once
CDR3 length: 15
J gene: TRBJ1-5
CDR3 protein: CAMQTGTGANQPQHF
CDR3 DNA: TGCGCCATGCAGACCGGGACAGGGGCGAATCAGCCCCAGCATTTT

D gene: TRBD1
V gene: TRBV19
clone size: few
CDR3 length: 15
J gene: TRBJ1-1
CDR3 protein: CASLMGRTGTTEAFF
CDR3 DNA: TGTGCCAGCCTCATGGGGAGGACAGGGACCACTGAAGCTTTCTTT

D gene: TRBD1
V gene: TRBV27
clone size: -
CDR3 length: 18
J gene: TRBJ1-1
CDR3 protein: CASSPLPKQGGSNTEAFF
CDR3 DNA: TGTGCCAGCAGCCCGCTCCCGAAACAGGGGGGGTCGAACACTGAAGCTTTCTTT

D gene: -
V gene: TRBV5-1
clone size: -
CDR3 length: 13
J gene: TRBJ2-7
CDR3 protein: CASSPDTTYEQYF
CDR3 DNA: TGCGCCAGCAGTCCGGACACAACCTACGAGCAGTACTTC

D gene: -
V gene: TRBV24-1
clone size: -
CDR3 length: 15
J gene: TRBJ2-3
CDR3 protein: CATSEVLGASDTQYF
CDR3 DNA: TGTGCCACCAGTGAGGTATTGGGGGCATCAGATACGCAGTATTTT

D gene: -
V gene: TRBV15
clone size: -
CDR3 length: 13
J gene: TRBJ2-7
CDR3 protein: CATSRDPVYEQYF
CDR3 DNA: TGTGCCACCAGCAGAGATCCAGTTTACGAGCAGTACTTC

D gene: TRBD2
V gene: TRBV5-1
clone size: -
CDR3 length: 19
J gene: TRBJ2-3
CDR3 protein: CASSSGGTSGGPRTDTQYF
CDR3 DNA: TGCGCCAGCAGCTCCGGGGGGACTAGCGGGGGCCCTCGCACAGATACGCAGTATTTT

D gene: -
V gene: TRBV5-1
clone size: -
CDR3 length: 14
J gene: TRBJ1-1
CDR3 protein: CASSLGSPGTEAFF
CDR3 DNA: TGCGCCAGCAGCTTGGGGTCCCCGGGAACTGAAGCTTTCTTT

D gene: -
V gene: TRBV3-1/TRBV3-2
clone size: few
CDR3 length: 15
J gene: TRBJ1-5
CDR3 protein: CASSQAGSGNQPQHF
CDR3 DNA: TGTGCCAGCAGCCAGGCAGGGTCAGGGAATCAGCCCCAGCATTTT

D gene: -
V gene: TRBV5-4
clone size: few
CDR3 length: 13
J gene: TRBJ1-1
CDR3 protein: CASSLELNTEAFF
CDR3 DNA: TGTGCCAGCAGCTTGGAACTTAACACTGAAGCTTTCTTT

D gene: TRBD1
V gene: TRBV9
clone size: -
CDR3 length: 15
J gene: TRBJ1-4
CDR3 protein: CASSPRDRANEKLFF
CDR3 DNA: TGTGCCAGCAGCCCTCGGGACAGAGCTAATGAAAAACTGTTTTTT

D gene: -
V gene: TRBV3-1/TRBV3-2
clone size: -
CDR3 length: 16
J gene: TRBJ2-6
CDR3 protein: CASSQESVPGANVLTF
CDR3 DNA: TGTGCCAGCAGCCAAGAGAGTGTACCTGGGGCCAACGTCCTGACTTTC

D gene: TRBD1
V gene: TRBV5-4
clone size: -
CDR3 length: 16
J gene: TRBJ1-1
CDR3 protein: CASSLGTGRVDTEAFF
CDR3 DNA: TGTGCCAGCAGCTTAGGGACAGGGAGGGTGGACACTGAAGCTTTCTTT

D gene: -
V gene: TRBV19
clone size: -
CDR3 length: 14
J gene: TRBJ1-1
CDR3 protein: CASSLQGMGTEAFF
CDR3 DNA: TGTGCCAGTAGCCTTCAGGGGATGGGAACTGAAGCTTTCTTT

D gene: -
V gene: TRBV28
clone size: -
CDR3 length: 11
J gene: TRBJ2-7
CDR3 protein: CANVQGYEQYF
CDR3 DNA: TGTGCCAACGTACAGGGCTACGAGCAGTACTTC

D gene: -
V gene: TRBV27
clone size: -
CDR3 length: 14
J gene: TRBJ2-5
CDR3 protein: CASSLSFETRAQYF
CDR3 DNA: TGTGCCAGCAGTTTATCGTTCGAAACCCGGGCCCAGTACTTC

D gene: TRBD1
V gene: TRBV2
clone size: -
CDR3 length: 13
J gene: TRBJ2-1
CDR3 protein: CASRPGQGNEQFF
CDR3 DNA: TGTGCCAGCAGACCTGGACAGGGCAATGAGCAGTTCTTC

D gene: -
V gene: TRBV21-1
clone size: -
CDR3 length: 16
J gene: TRBJ1-6
CDR3 protein: CASSNGVGGSNSPLHF
CDR3 DNA: TGTGCCAGCAGCAACGGTGTGGGGGGAAGCAATTCACCCCTCCACTTT

D gene: -
V gene: TRBV10-1
clone size: -
CDR3 length: 14
J gene: TRBJ1-1
CDR3 protein: CASSERGSGGEAFF
CDR3 DNA: TGCGCCAGCAGTGAGAGGGGAAGCGGGGGTGAAGCTTTCTTT

D gene: -
V gene: TRBV6-2/TRBV6-3
clone size: -
CDR3 length: 17
J gene: TRBJ1-3
CDR3 protein: CASSYPGRWSSGNTIYF
CDR3 DNA: TGTGCCAGCAGTTACCCCGGCCGTTGGAGCTCTGGAAACACCATATATTTT

D gene: TRBD2
V gene: TRBV7-6
clone size: -
CDR3 length: 17
J gene: TRBJ2-3
CDR3 protein: CASSPRLAGGVTDTQYF
CDR3 DNA: TGTGCCAGCAGCCCGCGACTAGCGGGGGGGGTCACAGATACGCAGTATTTT

D gene: -
V gene: TRBV5-1
clone size: -
CDR3 length: 16
J gene: TRBJ1-2
CDR3 protein: CASSSPPISANYGYTF
CDR3 DNA: TGCGCCAGCAGCTCACCGCCCATTTCGGCTAACTATGGCTACACCTTC

D gene: -
V gene: TRBV5-5
clone size: -
CDR3 length: 17
J gene: TRBJ1-3
CDR3 protein: CASSEPWAAISGNTIYF
CDR3 DNA: TGTGCCAGCAGCGAACCCTGGGCCGCCATCTCTGGAAACACCATATATTTT